The 5 T cell receptor beta chains in this list originate from one sample, sequenced in a study of tumor and adjacent non-tumor tissue in lung cancer. The template was RNA from unsorted bulk tissue. A modified ARM-PCR protocol with three rounds of nested PCR amplified TCRbeta. Using its own MiXCR run on the multiplex PCR reads, TCRdb lists one record per CDR3 protein. Altogether tens of thousands of distinct CDR3 sequences are present, over 55% being singletons, with the ten largest covering roughly a tenth. Sequencing used lung tumor tissue. All receptors come from a woman aged 40 to 49 with non-small cell lung cancer.

This sequence joins TRBV4-1 and TRBJ2-2, with 9 nucleotides matching TRBD2. Germline V lookup: CDR1 MGHRA, CDR2 YSYEKL. The CDR3 runs 18 residues. J gave up 5 bases and V 0 bases, and 10 bases lay outside the gene matches. Written as DNA, the CDR3 is TGCGCCAGCAGCCAAGAGGAATTAGCGGGAGATCATACCGGGGAGCTGTTTTTT. Translation gives CASSQEELAGDHTGELFF.

To note about this clonotype: A much larger clone lies a single base off, so this may be a read error. The chain combines TRBV20-1 with TRBJ2-1; 7 bases map to TRBD2. J gave up 6 bases and V 4 bases, and 15 bases lay outside the gene matches. The germline V gene has CDR1 DFQATT and CDR2 SNEGSKA (reference sequence). CDR3 length: 16 amino acids. The CDR3 sequence is CSAKDLGRGISNEQFF. DNA of the CDR3: TGCAGTGCTAAAGATCTGGGGCGGGGGATAAGCAATGAGCAGTTCTTC.

As regards this clonotype: Compared with germline, one end of the junction differs, possibly owing to a read error. The CDR3, as DNA: TGTCCCAGCAGTTCGCAGATAAGGACCTACGAGCAGTACTTC. Its translation: CPSSSQIRTYEQYF. The chain employs TRBV12-3 or TRBV12-4 and TRBJ2-7, with D hard to call. The CDR3 has 14 amino acids.

This clonotype was detected many times. The V call is TRBV6-2 or TRBV6-3, the J call TRBJ1-5, with TRBD1 as a possible D gene (6 bases). The V gene's germline CDR1 is MNHEY and CDR2 SVGEGT. Between the trimmed V and J ends, which lost 4 bases and 2 bases, there was a span of 12 bases. This CDR3 region has 15 residues. CDR3 amino acids: CASSSRQARNQPQHF. The CDR3 DNA reads as TGTGCCAGCAGTTCCCGACAGGCCCGCAATCAGCCCCAGCATTTT.

Remarks on this clonotype: A junction boundary mismatches the germline segment, possibly from a read error. The chain uses TRBV14 and TRBJ2-1; TRBD2 matches 7 bases. The CDR3 has 16 amino acids. The germline gives CDR1 SGHDN, CDR2 FVKESK. CDR3 in DNA: TGTGCCGGCAGCCAAGGTTCCGGGGGAGGGTACATTGAGCAGTTCTTC. Amino acids: CAGSQGSGGGYIEQFF.